Each of the 7 T cell receptor beta chains below was sequenced from the same sample in a study of T cell changes during pregnancy in multiple sclerosis. The assay was immunoSEQ multiplex PCR, and TCRdb's table has in-frame clones only and misses some. The sample lists 42,000 or so clones, 90% occurring once. The sample here was CD8+ T cells from peripheral blood mononuclear cells, taken in the first trimester of pregnancy. Receptors originate from a female donor with multiple sclerosis, enrolled in a pregnancy study.

This clone is medium-sized by share. The chain couples TRBV2 to TRBJ2-7; tentative D call: TRBD2 (5 bases). CDR3 length equals 13 residues. Trimming took 5 bases from V and 2 from J, leaving 10 bases between them. CDR1 and CDR2 from the germline V gene are SNHLY and FYNNEI. The CDR3 coding sequence is TGTGCCAGCAGTTGGACTCTCCCCTACGAGCAGTACTTC. Amino acids: CASSWTLPYEQYF.

In nucleotides, the CDR3 is TGTGCCAGCAGTCTCCGGGACAGTCTCTCCTACGAGCAGTACTTC. Translating gives CASSLRDSLSYEQYF. V gene TRBV27 combines with J gene TRBJ2-7; 7 nucleotides agree with TRBD1. Germline CDR1 and CDR2: MNHEY and SMNVEV (reference sequence). After removal of 5 bases from V and 0 bases from J, the junction contained 7 bases not matched to a gene. This CDR3 is 15 amino acids long.

The chain employs TRBV6-1 and TRBJ2-5; the D gene is possibly TRBD2 (5 bases). Germline V CDR1 and CDR2: MNHNS, SASEGT. V lost 2 bases and J 7 bases, leaving 14 bases between the germline ends. The CDR3 has 14 residues. CDR3 residues: CASSESFEGGTQYF. The CDR3 nucleotides are TGTGCCAGCAGTGAAAGTTTTGAAGGAGGGACCCAGTACTTC.

The gene calls are TRBV7-9 and TRBJ2-7; D might be TRBD1 (6 bases). This CDR3 has 13 amino acids. Germline CDR1 and CDR2: SEHNR and FQNEAQ (reference sequence). Between the trimmed V and J ends, which lost 6 bases and 3 bases, there was a span of 12 bases. This chain's CDR3 is CASRIEGDYEQYF. The CDR3 DNA is TGTGCCAGCAGAATTGAGGGGGACTACGAGCAGTACTTC.

The V gene is TRBV6-1, the J gene TRBJ1-2; D is undetermined. CDR3 length equals 11 residues. Deletions cut 6 bases from V and 7 bases from J, with 9 bases between. Germline-derived CDR1 and CDR2 are MNHNS and SASEGT. The CDR3 loop reads CASRGVSGYTF. Written as DNA, the CDR3 is TGTGCCAGCAGGGGCGTTAGTGGCTACACCTTC.

This clone appeared a single time. The chain uses TRBV6-1 and TRBJ1-4, with 8 bases aligning to TRBD1. V shed 7 bases, J shed 7 bases, and the junction held 8 bases outside the gene matches. CDR3 length: 14 amino acids. Germline CDR1 reads MNHNS; CDR2 reads SASEGT. The CDR3, as DNA: TGTGCCAGCACCGGACAGGGAGTAGCTGAAAAACTGTTTTTT. Translation gives CASTGQGVAEKLFF.

The table lists this clone with a count of one. The chain is built from TRBV29-1 and TRBJ2-7; D ambiguous. The germline CDR1 and CDR2 sequences are SQVTM and ANQGSEA. The ends were cut back, 4 bases at V and 1 base at J, with 5 bases in the middle. The CDR3 sequence is 11 residues long. Written as DNA, the CDR3 is TGCAGCGTTGGCGGATCCTACGAGCAGTACTTC. It codes for CSVGGSYEQYF.